This TCR beta chain was documented in a study of T cells in tumors after PD-1 blockade. Study-wide background: Patients received pembrolizumab 200 mg every 3 weeks or cemiplimab 350 mg every 2 weeks.

General study points: About 45% of tumor TCR clonotypes were also found in blood.

TCRdb's copy holds only in-frame clones and misses some; the assay was immunoSEQ multiplex PCR. This sample has 45,000 to 60,000 clones, with around 85% found just once. The germline V gene has CDR1 LNHDA and CDR2 SQIVND (reference sequence). The length of the CDR3 is 16 residues. The V end was cut by 5 bases, the J end by 3 bases, with 17 bases between. Comment on this clone: As yet, its antigen is unknown.

The source material was PBMCs, sampled before anti-PD-1 treatment. The chain employs TRBV19 and TRBJ1-5, with D unresolved. The source of this sequence is a human donor with basal cell carcinoma. The CDR3 DNA is TGTGCCAGTAGTCTTTTGACTCTGGATTCCAATCAGCCCCAGCATTTT. Translation: CASSLLTLDSNQPQHF.